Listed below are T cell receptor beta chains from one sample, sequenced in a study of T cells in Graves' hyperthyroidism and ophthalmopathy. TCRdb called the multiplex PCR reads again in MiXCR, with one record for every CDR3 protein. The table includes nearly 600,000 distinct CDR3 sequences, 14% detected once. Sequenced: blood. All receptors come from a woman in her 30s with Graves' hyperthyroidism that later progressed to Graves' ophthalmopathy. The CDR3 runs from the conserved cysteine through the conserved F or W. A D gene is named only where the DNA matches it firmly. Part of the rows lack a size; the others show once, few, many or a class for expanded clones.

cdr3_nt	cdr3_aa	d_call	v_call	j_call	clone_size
TGTGCCAGCAGCTTCTATAAATCAGGGGAGGACTATGGCTACACCTTC	CASSFYKSGEDYGYTF	NA	TRBV28	TRBJ1-2	few
TGTGCCAGCAGCGTCGGGCAAACCTCCTTTAATCAGCCCCAGCATTTT	CASSVGQTSFNQPQHF	NA	TRBV28	TRBJ1-5	many
TGTGCCAGCAGCCGGGGACGGGCGAACACTGAAGCTTTCTTT	CASSRGRANTEAFF	NA	TRBV12-3/TRBV12-4	TRBJ1-1	many
TGTGCCACCACCCACGAGGGCGGGATTGGGAATACGCAGTATTTT	CATTHEGGIGNTQYF	NA	TRBV10-3	TRBJ2-3	many
TGCAGTGCTAGAGATTACAGCCGGGGAGTTCAGGAGCAGTACTTC	CSARDYSRGVQEQYF	NA	TRBV20-1	TRBJ2-7	NA
TGCAGTGCTACGGACAGGCCAACTAACTATGGCTCCACCTTC	CSATDRPTNYGSTF	TRBD1	TRBV20-1	TRBJ1-2	NA
TGTGCCAGTAGTATGGGGGGTATTGGGCAGCCCCAGCATTTT	CASSMGGIGQPQHF	NA	TRBV19	TRBJ1-5	many
TGTGCCAGCAGCTTAGGTTGGGGGTCCTACAATGAGCAGTTCTTC	CASSLGWGSYNEQFF	NA	TRBV7-2	TRBJ2-1	NA
TGTGCCACCAGCAGAGGCAGGGACACTGAAGCTTTCTTT	CATSRGRDTEAFF	NA	TRBV15	TRBJ1-1	many
TGCGCCAGCAGCCAAGATGAGGGGCCACGCCAGGGGGCCCAGCATTTT	CASSQDEGPRQGAQHF	TRBD1	TRBV4-1	TRBJ1-5	few
TGTGCCACCAGTGAGCATAACCGGGACCCCCGGGGAAGGTTCTTC	CATSEHNRDPRGRFF	NA	TRBV24-1	TRBJ2-1	many
TGTGCCAGCAGCGTATTAGGGACTAGCGAGTTCTACGAGCAGTACTTC	CASSVLGTSEFYEQYF	TRBD2	TRBV9	TRBJ2-7	few
TGTGCCAGCAGCCCCTACCCGAGCTCCTACGAGCAGTACTTC	CASSPYPSSYEQYF	NA	TRBV11-3	TRBJ2-7	many
TGTGCCAGCAGCGTATCAGGGAGCAATCAGCCCCAGCATTTT	CASSVSGSNQPQHF	NA	TRBV9	TRBJ1-5	few
TGCGCCAGCAGCCCGGAGATTTACACTGAAGCTTTCTTT	CASSPEIYTEAFF	NA	TRBV5-1	TRBJ1-1	NA
TGTGCCAGCAGTCGGGACAGGGCGGTGAATCAGCCCCAGCATTTT	CASSRDRAVNQPQHF	TRBD1	TRBV28	TRBJ1-5	many
TGTGCCTCCGGACAGGCAGGTACGCAGTATTTT	CASGQAGTQYF	TRBD1	TRBV30	TRBJ2-3	NA
TGTGCCAGCAGCTTTCTGCCCGGGTCTGGAAACACCATATATTTT	CASSFLPGSGNTIYF	NA	TRBV5-8	TRBJ1-3	few
TGCAGTGCTATCCTCCCCCCTGGAAACACCATATATTTT	CSAILPPGNTIYF	NA	TRBV20-1	TRBJ1-3	few
TGTGCCAGCAGCTTGAATGGACCGGTACACGAGCAGTACTTC	CASSLNGPVHEQYF	NA	TRBV7-9	TRBJ2-7	few
TGTGCCAGTAGTATCGACAGGGATACTGAAGCTTTCTTT	CASSIDRDTEAFF	TRBD1	TRBV19	TRBJ1-1	many
TGTGCCAGCAGTTACCTTGCAGTTTCCTATGGCTACACCTTC	CASSYLAVSYGYTF	NA	TRBV6-5	TRBJ1-2	NA
TGTGCCAGCAGTGAACAGGGGACTACTTACTCTGGAAACACCATATATTTT	CASSEQGTTYSGNTIYF	NA	TRBV2	TRBJ1-3	many
TGCAGTGCTTCCGGGACTAGCGGCGCCGGGGAGCTGTTTTTT	CSASGTSGAGELFF	TRBD2	TRBV20-1	TRBJ2-2	NA
TGTGCCAGCAGTTGGAGCGAGGGGGTCGAGCAGTACTTC	CASSWSEGVEQYF	NA	TRBV7-9	TRBJ2-7	many
TGTGCCAGCACCATAAGCGGGGACTCCTACGAGCAGTACTTC	CASTISGDSYEQYF	TRBD2	TRBV6-1	TRBJ2-7	NA
TGTGCCAGCAGTGAAGTATTCTCGCAGTACTTC	CASSEVFSQYF	NA	TRBV2	TRBJ2-7	many
TGTGCCAGCAGCCCCCCCGGGGGCGACTATGGCTACACCTTC	CASSPPGGDYGYTF	NA	TRBV5-6	TRBJ1-2	many
TGTGCCAGCAGTAACCAACTAGCGGGAAGGTACACAGATACGCAGTATTTT	CASSNQLAGRYTDTQYF	TRBD2	TRBV6-1	TRBJ2-3	few
TGCGCCAGCAGGGTCGAGTACACAGATACGCAGTATTTT	CASRVEYTDTQYF	NA	TRBV5-1	TRBJ2-3	NA
TGTGCCAGTAGTTTGGCTAACCAAGAGACCCAGTACTTC	CASSLANQETQYF	NA	TRBV19	TRBJ2-5	many
TGTGCCAGCAGCTTAGGGACTGGCTTGGAGGGGGCCAATCAGCCCCAGCATTTT	CASSLGTGLEGANQPQHF	TRBD1	TRBV7-9	TRBJ1-5	few
TGTGCCAGCACAAGCGGGAGGGCCCTATACCACGAGCAGTACTTC	CASTSGRALYHEQYF	TRBD2	TRBV6-2/TRBV6-3	TRBJ2-7	few
TGCAGTGCCAAGACAGGGTCTAACGGCTACACCTTC	CSAKTGSNGYTF	TRBD1	TRBV20-1	TRBJ1-2	many
TGTACCAGCAGGATGGTGCGGGGGGCGAACACTGAAGCTTTCTTT	CTSRMVRGANTEAFF	NA	TRBV7-8	TRBJ1-1	NA
TGTGCCAGCAGTGAAGCGGGCGGTGGGGACAAACCCGAAGCTTTCTTT	CASSEAGGGDKPEAFF	NA	TRBV2	TRBJ1-1	many
TGCAGTGCTAGAGGGAGTAGCGGCCCCACAGATACGCAGTATTTT	CSARGSSGPTDTQYF	NA	TRBV20-1	TRBJ2-3	few
TGTGCCAGCAGCCAGAACAGGGCTGGCTACACCTTC	CASSQNRAGYTF	NA	TRBV14	TRBJ1-2	NA
TGTGCCAGCAGAGCGACAGCGGGAATTCTAGATACGCAGTATTTT	CASRATAGILDTQYF	TRBD2	TRBV27	TRBJ2-3	few
TGTGCCACTCGGACAGCCGACTCCTACGAGCAGTACTTC	CATRTADSYEQYF	NA	TRBV10-3	TRBJ2-7	many